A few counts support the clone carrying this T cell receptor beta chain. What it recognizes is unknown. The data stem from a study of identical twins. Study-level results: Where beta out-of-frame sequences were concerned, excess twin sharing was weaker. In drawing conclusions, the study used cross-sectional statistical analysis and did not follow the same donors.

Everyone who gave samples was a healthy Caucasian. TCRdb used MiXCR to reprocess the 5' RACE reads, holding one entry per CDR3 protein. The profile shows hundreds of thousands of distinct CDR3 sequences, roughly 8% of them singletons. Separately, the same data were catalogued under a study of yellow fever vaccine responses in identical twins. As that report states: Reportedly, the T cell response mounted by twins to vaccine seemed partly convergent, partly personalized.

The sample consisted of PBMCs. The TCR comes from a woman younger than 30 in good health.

DNA for the CDR3: TGTGCCAGCAGCTTGGCCCCAGCGGGCGGAGAAGATGAGCAGTTCTTC. Translation: CASSLAPAGGEDEQFF. This chain links TRBV5-6 with TRBJ2-1; the D gene is possibly TRBD2 (6 bases). The CDR3 contains 16 residues. Germline CDR1 SGHDT, CDR2 YYEEEE. V gave up 0 bases and J gave up 8 bases, with 18 bases separating them.